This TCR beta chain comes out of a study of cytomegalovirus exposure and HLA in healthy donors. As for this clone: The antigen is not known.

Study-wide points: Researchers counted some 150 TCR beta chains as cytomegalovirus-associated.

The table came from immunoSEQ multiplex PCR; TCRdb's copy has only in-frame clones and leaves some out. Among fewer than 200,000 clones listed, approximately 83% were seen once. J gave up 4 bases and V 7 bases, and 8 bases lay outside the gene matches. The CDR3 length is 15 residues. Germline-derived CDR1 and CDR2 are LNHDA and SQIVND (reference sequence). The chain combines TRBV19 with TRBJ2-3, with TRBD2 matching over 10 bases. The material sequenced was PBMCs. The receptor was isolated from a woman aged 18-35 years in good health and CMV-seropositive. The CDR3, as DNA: TGTGCCAGTAAAAAAGCGGGGGGGCCTGCAGATACGCAGTATTTT. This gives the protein CASKKAGGPADTQYF.